This T cell receptor (beta chain) stems from a study of OX40 agonist ivuxolimab in advanced cancers. About the study: Three partial responders included one hepatocellular carcinoma patient and two cutaneous melanoma patients.

The method was immunoSEQ multiplex PCR; TCRdb's version includes in-frame clones alone and lacks a portion of them. The sample has tens of thousands of clones; roughly 84% are singletons. The ends were cut back, 2 bases at V and 6 bases at J, with 11 bases in the middle. The CDR3 sequence is 13 residues long. CDR1 is MNHNY and CDR2 is SVGAGI in the germline V gene (reference sequence). This chain links TRBV6-6 with TRBJ2-7, with TRBD1 as a possible D gene (6 bases). Sequences were derived from CD4+ or CD8+ T cells sorted from blood, sampled in a trial of the OX40 agonist ivuxolimab. The source of this sequence is an adult with an advanced solid tumor such as melanoma, head and neck, liver or kidney cancer. The CDR3 region has the DNA TGTGCCAGCAGTTACGGGGACATCGGCGAGCAGTACTTC. This translates into CASSYGDIGEQYF.